This T cell receptor beta chain emerged from a study of blood T cell repertoires in COVID-19. Study context: T cells, B-cell-depleted T cells, or PBMCs supplied cDNA or gDNA.

The table came from immunoSEQ multiplex PCR; TCRdb's copy has only in-frame clones and leaves some out. Of 150,000 to 180,000 clones listed, over 75% are singletons. The receptor's source is a man in his sixties with COVID-19, enrolled during active disease. The sequencing input was peripheral blood.

Here the CDR3 DNA reads TGTGCCACAACATCGACTAGCGCGCTGCAGTATTTT. Protein sequence: CATTSTSALQYF. The chain links TRBV5-4 to TRBJ2-3, with 8 bases aligning to TRBD2. J gave up 11 bases and V 9 bases, and 11 bases lay outside the gene matches. Germline CDR1 and CDR2: SGHNT and YYREEE (reference sequence). This CDR3 has 12 residues. Full variable domain (remainder filled in from reference TRBV5-4 and TRBJ2-3): ETGVTQSPTHLIKTRGQQVTLRCSSQSGHNTVSWYQQALGQGPQFIFQYYREEENGRGNFPPRFSGLQFPNYSSELNVNALELDDSALYLCATTSTSALQYFGPGTRLTVL.